This TCR beta chain was observed in a study of T-cell reconstitution after alpha-beta-depleted transplantation in children. Findings of the study overall: Counts and diversity of T cells one year after transplant came mostly from newly produced T cells. Surviving recipient T cells and thymic progenitors underlay high day-60 TCRbeta diversity in some patients. Several hundred expanded graft clones reportedly supplied alpha-beta T cells about two months after transplant.

This clonotype was picked up a small number of times. Its target is not known. V was pared by 1 base and J by 0 bases, with 0 bases between. Germline CDR1 is MGHRA and CDR2 is YSYEKL. This CDR3 has 12 residues. The TCRbeta library was prepared with unique molecular identifiers. TCRdb ran MiXCR on the PCR reads and lists one entry per CDR3 protein. The sample gives some 260,000 distinct CDR3 sequences, 24% of which show up once; roughly 5% is in the top ten. The sample was PBMCs, mostly from graft donor cells, taken 360 days after TCRalphabeta/CD19-depleted stem cell transplant. The clonotype originates from a female patient under 10 years old who had a stem cell transplant for congenital amegakaryocytic thrombocytopenia, so the T cells may come from the graft donor. The genes are TRBV4-1 and TRBJ1-1; D gene uncertain. The CDR3 protein is CASSQVNTEAFF. CDR3 coding DNA: TGCGCCAGCAGCCAAGTGAACACTGAAGCTTTCTTT.